What follows describes a single T cell receptor beta chain. It has no known antigen specificity. The sample holds no much larger clone one base away, and base qualities are not on file. In the ViraFEST assay, PBMC were stimulated with viral peptide pools, and antigen-specific CD4+ T cell clonotypes were then identified by expansion using TCR sequencing. After about 10 days of culture, CD4+ T cells were isolated with the EasySep CD4+ T cell isolation kit. Each participant got two doses of an mRNA SARS-CoV-2 vaccine, either BNT162b2 or mRNA-1273. Negative nucleocapsid antibody results before and after vaccination confirmed that the healthy vaccine recipients had no prior SARS-CoV-2 infection. Each well held around 2 million PBMC cultured in IMDM containing approximately 5% human AB serum, approximately 10 IU/ml IL-2 and gentamicin, along with 10 ug/ml peptides. On days 3 and 7, half of the culture medium was replaced with fresh IL-2-containing medium. Unless noted otherwise, every peptide stimulation condition was grown in triplicate wells. Using Ficoll-Paque Plus gradient centrifugation, PBMC were separated from whole blood and then either used fresh or cryopreserved at -140C. The overlapping peptide pools covered the spike proteins of SARS-CoV-2 and of the common cold coronaviruses HCoV-NL63, HCoV-OC43 and HCoV-229E. The QIAamp micro DNA kit was used to extract genomic DNA from the cultured CD4+ T cells.

From the germline V gene, CDR1 is KGHDR and CDR2 is SFDVKD. The germline V and J ends show losses of 3 bases and 5 bases respectively, and no gene match explains 8 bases of the junction. The CDR3 numbers 15 residues from cysteine through phenylalanine. Only the CDR3 part of the read is kept: 45 bases, read in frame from the first base. These data come from a study of vaccination effects on CD4 cells after COVID-19 (dated by TCRdb to the early 2020s). Describing the broader study: Post-vaccine samples across the study were collected a median of 72 days after the second dose, with a range of 14 to 241. Altogether, around eleven COVID-19 convalescent patients and several SARS-CoV-2-naive healthy vaccine recipients made up the full study. Cultures from other donors in the study were sequenced with the Oncomine TCR Beta short-read assay on an Illumina iSeq 100. The study compared SARS-CoV-2 spike-specific CD4+ TCR repertoires before and after mRNA vaccination in COVID-19 convalescent patients and infection-naive vaccine recipients.

The library was obtained by the immunoSEQ multiplex PCR assay. DNA from the cultured and isolated CD4+ T cells underwent TCR beta CDR3 sequencing. The study's processing was this. Non-productive TCR sequences were discarded, and reads were trimmed to the CDR3 region, with only CDR3s of 7 or more amino acids retained. Antigen-specific clonotypes were identified using the MANAFEST web app by comparison of expansion in peptide wells against reference cultures. For clones to be considered positive, expansion at FDR<0.05 versus reference and all other wells, an odds ratio above 5, and a frequency above 0.1% in two replicate wells were required. Clonotypes significantly expanded in SARS-CoV-2 spike wells and in at least one common cold coronavirus spike condition were defined as cross-reactive. Using the stringdist R package, CDR3 similarity was measured by Levenshtein distance, and unrooted trees were constructed with ape in R 3.6.1. As stored in TCRdb, this immuneACCESS dataset retains in-frame rearrangements with V and J assigned. A fraction of the clones does not appear; measured against another copy, unresolved V genes explain less than half of the discrepancy, and the remainder lacks a known reason. The V and J calls and clone size were taken over from that table, and D and trimming were inferred from the DNA. The sample data list 65,000 to 75,000 clones, and just under 75% of these were observed just once. 1.5% to 1.9% of the sample is held by the ten biggest clonotypes.

Overall study outcomes, separate from this receptor: The study was limited by a small number of convalescent patients and lacked early post-infection timepoints. In healthy vaccine recipients, vaccine-induced clones were almost all SARS-CoV-2 mono-reactive, with only 1 of 255 being cross-reactive with common cold coronaviruses. At late post-vaccination timepoints, both infection-induced and vaccine-induced clones showed marked clonal contraction, consistent with waning T cell responses.

The TCR was taken from a human donor who received a COVID-19 vaccine. The specimen comprised CD4+ T cells from PBMCs cultured with HCoV-229E spike peptides, sampled after COVID-19 vaccination. The cell subset or site label, read with the paper, signifies: HCoV-229E spike overlapping peptide pool stimulation. The V and J genes are TRBV24-1 and TRBJ2-5; TRBD1 matches 7 bases in the middle. The nucleotides read TGTGCCACCAGTGATATCAGACAGGGTGGCGAGACCCAGTACTTC. Translated, it gives CATSDIRQGGETQYF.